One and the same sample provided the 2 T cell receptor beta chains below, sequenced in a study of T cells in tuberculosis. Profiling relied on immunoSEQ multiplex PCR, and the TCRdb table lists in-frame clones only, not all of them. This table holds 20,000 to 25,000 clones, around nine tenths found once. Sequencing was carried out using PBMCs. These receptors were collected from a donor aged 10-35 years with latent tuberculosis or without tuberculosis infection. Some clones in this sample may be carry-over from other donors' samples.

V gene TRBV19 combines with J gene TRBJ1-5; 8 bases align to TRBD1. The CDR3 is made up of 16 amino acids. Trimming at V came to 3 bases and at J to 6 bases, leaving 10 bases not matched to a gene. Per germline, CDR1 LNHDA and CDR2 SQIVND (reference sequence). The CDR3 is CASSMFPETGVQPQHF. The CDR3 DNA reads TGTGCCAGTAGTATGTTTCCGGAGACAGGGGTTCAGCCCCAGCATTTT.

The chain links TRBV27 to TRBJ2-1; possibly TRBD2 for D (6 bases). Germline V lookup: CDR1 MNHEY, CDR2 SMNVEV (reference sequence). V lost 4 bases and J lost 4, with 17 bases in between. This CDR3 spans 16 amino acids. In DNA form, the CDR3 reads TGTGCCAGCAGTTCGGCGGGACTTAGCAATTACAATGAGCAGTTCTTC. Amino acids: CASSSAGLSNYNEQFF.